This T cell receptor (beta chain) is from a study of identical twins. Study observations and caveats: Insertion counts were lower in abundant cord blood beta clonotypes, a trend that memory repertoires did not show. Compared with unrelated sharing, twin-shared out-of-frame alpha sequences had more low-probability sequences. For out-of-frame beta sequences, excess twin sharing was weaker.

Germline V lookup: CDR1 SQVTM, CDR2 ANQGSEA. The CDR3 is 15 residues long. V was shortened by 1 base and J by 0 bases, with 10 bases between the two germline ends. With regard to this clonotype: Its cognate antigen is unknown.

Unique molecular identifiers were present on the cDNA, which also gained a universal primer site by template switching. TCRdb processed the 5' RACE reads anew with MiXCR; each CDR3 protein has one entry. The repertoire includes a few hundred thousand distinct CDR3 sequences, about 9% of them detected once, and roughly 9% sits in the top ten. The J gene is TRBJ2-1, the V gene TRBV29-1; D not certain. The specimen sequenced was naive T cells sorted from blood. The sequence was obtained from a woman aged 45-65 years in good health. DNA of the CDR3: TGCAGCGTTGAAGGCCAGTTGGGCTCCTACAATGAGCAGTTCTTC. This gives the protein CSVEGQLGSYNEQFF.